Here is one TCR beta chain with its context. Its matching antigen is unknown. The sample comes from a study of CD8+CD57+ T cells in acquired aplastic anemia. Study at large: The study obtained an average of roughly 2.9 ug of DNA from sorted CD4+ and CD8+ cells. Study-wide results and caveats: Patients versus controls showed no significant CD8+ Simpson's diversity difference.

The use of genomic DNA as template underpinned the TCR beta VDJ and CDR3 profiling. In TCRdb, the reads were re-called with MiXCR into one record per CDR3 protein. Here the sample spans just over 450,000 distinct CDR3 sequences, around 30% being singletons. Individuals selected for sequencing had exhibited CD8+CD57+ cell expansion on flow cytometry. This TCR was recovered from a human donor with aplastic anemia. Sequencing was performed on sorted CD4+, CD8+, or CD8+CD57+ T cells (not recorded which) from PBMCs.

CDR3 sequence: CASSRTGDVRYGYTF. In DNA, the CDR3 is TGTGCCAGCAGCCGGACAGGGGACGTCCGCTATGGCTACACCTTC. The chain is built from TRBV2 and TRBJ1-2; 9 nucleotides match TRBD1. This CDR3 contains 15 residues. The germline CDR1 and CDR2 sequences are SNHLY and FYNNEI. J was trimmed by 4 bases and V by 6 bases; bases with no gene match: 9.